One and the same sample provided the 6 T cell receptor beta chains below, sequenced in a study of graft-versus-host responses after intestinal transplantation. Repertoires were generated with immunoSEQ multiplex PCR, while TCRdb's copy carries only in-frame clones and drops some. The sample consists of roughly 69,000 clones, 80% to 95% of them appearing once. Here the sequenced sample was bone marrow, taken approximately 100 weeks after intestinal transplantation. The origin of the receptors is a human patient who received an intestinal transplant, so some T cells may come from the graft donor.

The chain links TRBV19 to TRBJ2-1, with D perhaps TRBD2 (5 bases). The CDR3 contains 15 residues. CDR1 and CDR2 (germline): LNHDA, SQIVND (reference sequence). V was pared by 3 bases and J by 5 bases, with 14 bases between. Here the CDR3 DNA reads TGTGCCAGTAGTATCGCCGGGGAAAGCAACAATGAGCAGTTCTTC. Its protein product is CASSIAGESNNEQFF.

The chain uses TRBV9 and TRBJ2-7; D is unclear. Germline V gene lookup returns CDR1 SGDLS and CDR2 YYNGEE. The CDR3 consists of 15 residues. Trimming removed 0 bases from V and 6 bases from J, with 16 bases in between. CDR3 loop: CASSVEASLPLEQYF. The DNA for the CDR3 is TGTGCCAGCAGCGTAGAGGCATCCCTCCCGCTCGAGCAGTACTTC.

The chain couples TRBV4-1 to TRBJ1-4; TRBD1 matches at 8 bases. The ends lost 2 bases at V and 4 bases at J; junction bases unmatched: 12. Germline V gene sequence: CDR1 MGHRA, CDR2 YSYEKL. This CDR3 comprises 18 residues. DNA of the CDR3: TGCGCCAGCAGCCAATTGCCGGAGAGGACAGGGTTTAATGAAAAACTGTTTTTT. Encoded protein: CASSQLPERTGFNEKLFF.

CDR3 residues: CSVEDATGRVEAFF. The CDR3 nucleotides read TGCAGCGTTGAAGATGCGACAGGCCGGGTTGAAGCTTTCTTT. The V call is TRBV29-1, the J call TRBJ1-1; a weak D match, TRBD1 (6 bases). Germline CDR1 is SQVTM and CDR2 is ANQGSEA. V gave up 0 bases and J gave up 7 bases, with 15 bases separating them. The CDR3 loop spans 14 amino acids.

The rearrangement joins TRBV7-9 to TRBJ2-3, with TRBD2 matching over 9 bases. After removal of 5 bases from V and 0 bases from J, the junction contained 15 bases not matched to a gene. Germline V gene data show CDR1 as SEHNR and CDR2 as FQNEAQ (reference sequence). The CDR3 contains 19 residues. The CDR3 nucleotides are TGTGCCAGCAGCCCGTGGGGGGGACTAGCCGGAACTAGCACAGATACGCAGTATTTT. Its protein is CASSPWGGLAGTSTDTQYF. Full variable domain (rest looked up from reference TRBV7-9 and TRBJ2-3): DTGVSQNPRHKITKRGQNVTFRCDPISEHNRLYWYRQTLGQGPEFLTYFQNEAQLEKSRLLSDRFSAERPKGSFSTLEIQRTEQGDSAMYLCASSPWGGLAGTSTDTQYFGPGTRLTVL.

The J gene is TRBJ1-2, the V gene TRBV7-2; possible D gene TRBD1, 5 bases. The germline gives CDR1 SGHTA, CDR2 FQGNSA. The CDR3 is 15 amino acids. V shed 4 bases and J shed 8 bases, with 20 bases lying between them. This CDR3 is CASSSYFTGKGGYTF. The CDR3 region has the DNA TGTGCCAGCAGCTCTTATTTTACAGGAAAGGGAGGCTACACCTTC.